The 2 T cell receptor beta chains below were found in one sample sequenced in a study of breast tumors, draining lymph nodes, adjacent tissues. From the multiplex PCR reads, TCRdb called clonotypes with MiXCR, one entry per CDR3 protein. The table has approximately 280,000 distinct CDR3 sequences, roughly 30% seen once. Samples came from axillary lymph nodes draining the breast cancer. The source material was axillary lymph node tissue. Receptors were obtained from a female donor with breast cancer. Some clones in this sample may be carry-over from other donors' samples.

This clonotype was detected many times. The CDR3 sequence: CASSLGGKSSYEQYF. The CDR3 DNA sequence: TGTGCCAGCAGCTTGGGCGGGAAGTCCTCCTACGAGCAGTACTTC. The rearrangement links TRBV5-8 to TRBJ2-7, with D possibly being TRBD2 (6 bases). The V end lost 0 bases, the J end lost 0 bases, and 10 bases lay between the germline ends. This CDR3 contains 15 residues. CDR1 and CDR2 (germline): SGHTS, YDEGEE. The variable domain in full, with the rest retrieved from reference TRBV5-8 and TRBJ2-7, is EAGVTQSPTHLIKTRGQQATLRCSPISGHTSVYWYQQALGLGLQFLLWYDEGEERNRGNFPPRFSGRQFPNYSSELNVNALELEDSALYLCASSLGGKSSYEQYFGPGTRLTVT.

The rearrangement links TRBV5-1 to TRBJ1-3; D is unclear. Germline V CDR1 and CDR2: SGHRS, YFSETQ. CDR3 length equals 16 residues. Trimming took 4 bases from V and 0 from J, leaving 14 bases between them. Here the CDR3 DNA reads TGCGCCAGCAGCCTTGGTACACAGAACTCTGGAAACACCATATATTTT. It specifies CASSLGTQNSGNTIYF.